This T cell receptor (beta chain) derives from a study of persistence of HIV-infected CD4 T cells. Notes on the study in general: Degenerate expanded CDR3beta sequences were enriched among CMV- and Gag-responding cells.

Concerning this clone itself: The antigen is not known.

Anti-CD3/anti-CD28 beads served as a nonspecific positive control stimulus. Sorting of responding CD4+ T cells relied on upregulated CD40 ligand together with CD69. Donors had CD4+ T cell counts above 400 cells/uL and were CMV-seropositive. The germline CDR1 and CDR2 sequences are KGHSH and LQKENI. CDR3 length: 14 amino acids. J lost 5 bases, V lost 6 bases, and 8 bases had no gene match. This was the immunoSEQ version 4 assay in survey mode. Data came from immunoSEQ multiplex PCR; TCRdb stores just in-frame clones and leaves some out. The table lists more than 30,000 clones, roughly 87% of them singletons.

The TCR originated in an adult man with HIV who was CMV-seropositive. Here the sequenced sample was CD4+ T cells sorted from PBMCs after 18-hour stimulation, taken from a patient who received antiretroviral therapy. The chain is built from TRBV18 and TRBJ1-1; 8 bases align to TRBD1. The CDR3, as DNA: TGTGCCAGCTCGTCGGGACAGGAAGGGACTGAAGCTTTCTTT. This sequence encodes CASSSGQEGTEAFF.